A selection of T cell receptor beta chains follows, all from one sample in a study of blood T cell repertoires in COVID-19. TCRdb keeps only in-frame clones here, not all; method: immunoSEQ multiplex PCR. The sample shows approximately 160,000 clones, about 90% of them seen only once. The sequencing input was PBMCs or T cells enriched from blood (not recorded which). Every receptor here comes from a woman aged 45-65 years who had recovered from COVID-19. Each CDR3 is given with its conserved first and last residue. Fields, in order: J gene, V gene, D gene, clone size, CDR3 DNA, CDR3 protein. A D gene is named only where the DNA matches it firmly. Part of the rows lack a size; the others show once, few, many or a class for expanded clones.

>TRBJ1-2|TRBV28|-|-
TGTGCCAGCAGTTTAATCGGGCCGGGCGGGGCCCTAGTTGGTGGCTACACCTTC
CASSLIGPGGALVGGYTF
>TRBJ1-6|TRBV9|-|-
TGTGCCAGCAGCTCACTGGGGGGGAATAATTCACCCCTCCACTTT
CASSSLGGNNSPLHF
>TRBJ1-2|TRBV7-2|-|-
TGTGCCAGCAGCTTAGAAGCGGGGGGGATTGGCTACACCTTC
CASSLEAGGIGYTF
>TRBJ1-5|TRBV5-8|-|-
TGTGCCAGCAGCTTGGGTGGAGAGAGCCTTCAGCCCCAGCATTTT
CASSLGGESLQPQHF
>TRBJ2-5|TRBV19|-|-
TGTGCCAGTAGACCAAAGGGAGGGGGGGAGACCCAGTACTTC
CASRPKGGGETQYF
>TRBJ2-3|TRBV5-1|TRBD2|-
TGCGCCAGCAGCTTGGTAGCGGGAGGGCCCTCAGATACGCAGTATTTT
CASSLVAGGPSDTQYF
>TRBJ2-7|TRBV18|-|-
TGTGCCAGCTCACCAGGATTTATCGAGAGCGGGGGGACAGGGGCAATCGGCGAGCAGTACTTC
CASSPGFIESGGTGAIGEQYF
>TRBJ1-1|TRBV10-3|-|-
TGTGCCATCAGTGGGGGGGGGCCTGAAGCTTTCTTT
CAISGGGPEAFF
>TRBJ2-5|TRBV11-2|TRBD1|-
TGTGCCAGCAGCTCAAAACCCGACAGGGGGGAGACCCAGTACTTC
CASSSKPDRGETQYF
>TRBJ1-5|TRBV24-1|TRBD1|once
TGTGCCACCAGTCTGGGGACAGGTGGCAATCAGCCCCAGCATTTT
CATSLGTGGNQPQHF
>TRBJ2-7|TRBV19|TRBD1|-
TGTGCCAGTGCCCCTGGACGACAGGGGGGATTCTACGAGCAGTACTTC
CASAPGRQGGFYEQYF
>TRBJ1-5|TRBV19|-|-
TGTGCCAGTAGGGTACAGGAATTTCAGCCCCAGCATTTT
CASRVQEFQPQHF
>TRBJ2-2|TRBV19|-|-
TGTGCCAGTAGTAGCGGGTCTGGGATAAACACCGGGGAGCTGTTTTTT
CASSSGSGINTGELFF
>TRBJ2-7|TRBV10-3|TRBD1|-
TGTGCCATCAGTAGCGGTCGGCAGGGGGACTACGAGCAGTACTTC
CAISSGRQGDYEQYF
>TRBJ2-7|TRBV19|-|-
TGTGCCAGTAGTTCCGGAGGTTCCCCCTACGAGCAGTACTTC
CASSSGGSPYEQYF
>TRBJ2-1|TRBV5-1|-|-
TGCGCCAGCAGCTTGACAAGCGGGTCCTACAATGAGCAGTTCTTC
CASSLTSGSYNEQFF
>TRBJ2-1|TRBV7-9|TRBD2|-
TGTGCCAGCAGCTTAGGGGCTAGCGGGAGCTCGGGTGAGCAGTTCTTC
CASSLGASGSSGEQFF
>TRBJ1-5|TRBV6-1|-|-
TGTGCCAGCATGACTCCCACAGGCCCAAATCAGCCCCAGCATTTT
CASMTPTGPNQPQHF
>TRBJ2-7|TRBV7-2|-|-
TGTGCCAGCAGCTTAGACTTTAACCTCTCCTACGAGCAGTACTTC
CASSLDFNLSYEQYF
>TRBJ2-7|TRBV15|TRBD2|-
TGTGCCACCAGCAGAGATCGTGTGAGCGGGGGGTCCTACGAGCAGTACTTC
CATSRDRVSGGSYEQYF
>TRBJ2-1|TRBV7-2|TRBD2|-
TGTGCCAGCAGCCCTAGCGGGAGGGTCAATGAGCAGTTCTTC
CASSPSGRVNEQFF
>TRBJ2-3|TRBV18|TRBD2|-
TGTGCCAGCTCACCGGCGACTAGCGGGAGTCGAACAGATACGCAGTATTTT
CASSPATSGSRTDTQYF
>TRBJ2-7|TRBV11-2|TRBD2|-
TGTGCCAGCAGCTCAACCCTGAGGACTAGCGGGAGTTACGAGCAGTACTTC
CASSSTLRTSGSYEQYF
>TRBJ2-7|TRBV7-8|-|-
TGTGCCAGCAGCCAGGGTGCTTGGGGCGGCGAGCAGTACTTC
CASSQGAWGGEQYF
>TRBJ2-2|TRBV7-3|-|-
TGTGCCAGCAGCGCGACTAATTCGAACACCGGGGAGCTGTTTTTT
CASSATNSNTGELFF
>TRBJ1-1|TRBV18|TRBD1|-
TGTGCCAGCTCACCCTCCGGACAGGGGGCTTCTGAAGCTTTCTTT
CASSPSGQGASEAFF
>TRBJ2-7|TRBV11-3|TRBD2|-
TGTGCCAGCACCCTAGACGGGACTAGCGGGAACTCCTACGAGCAGTACTTC
CASTLDGTSGNSYEQYF
>TRBJ2-7|TRBV12-3/TRBV12-4|-|-
TGTGCCAGCAGTCCTGTGGACACCTACGAGCAGTACTTC
CASSPVDTYEQYF
>TRBJ2-5|TRBV7-2|TRBD1|-
TGTGCCAGCAGCGCCCGGACAGGGTCGGAGACCCAGTACTTC
CASSARTGSETQYF
>TRBJ2-5|TRBV27|TRBD1|-
TGTGCCAGCAGTAAGTGGCCCCGGGACAGGGCGTACCAAGAGACCCAGTACTTC
CASSKWPRDRAYQETQYF
>TRBJ1-2|TRBV19|-|-
TGTGCCAGTAGTATTCGCGGGCCTGAGAACTATGGCTACACCTTC
CASSIRGPENYGYTF
>TRBJ2-2|TRBV29-1|-|-
TGCAGCGTTGATATGACCGGGGAGCTGTTTTTT
CSVDMTGELFF
>TRBJ1-1|TRBV25-1|TRBD1|-
TGTGCCAGCACCGGGCAGGGGGCGGCGGCTGAAGCTTTCTTT
CASTGQGAAAEAFF
>TRBJ2-1|TRBV5-4|-|once
TGTGCCAGCAGTTGGCGGGGGCCCTCAGACAATGAGCAGTTCTTC
CASSWRGPSDNEQFF
>TRBJ2-3|TRBV10-3|TRBD1|few
TGTGCCATCAGTGATCAGGGGGCCGCAGATACGCAGTATTTT
CAISDQGAADTQYF
>TRBJ1-4|TRBV27|TRBD1|-
TGTGCCAGCAGTCCTCAGCGTGGACAGGGTGTTGCAACTAATGAAAAACTGTTTTTT
CASSPQRGQGVATNEKLFF
>TRBJ2-5|TRBV5-1|-|once
TGCGCCAGCAGCTTGACAGGGTCCAAAGAGACCCAGTACTTC
CASSLTGSKETQYF
>TRBJ2-1|TRBV7-8|TRBD1|-
TGTGCCAGCAGTACAGGGGATGAGCAGTTCTTC
CASSTGDEQFF
>TRBJ1-5|TRBV19|-|-
TGTGCCAGTAGTATCGGGGGATTTTATAGCAATCAGCCCCAGCATTTT
CASSIGGFYSNQPQHF
>TRBJ1-2|TRBV6-5|-|-
TGTGCCAGCAGTTACGTGAGGACTGGCTATGGCTACACCTTC
CASSYVRTGYGYTF
>TRBJ2-7|TRBV4-2|TRBD2|few
TGTGCCAGCAGCCGCGGGACTAGCGGGAGTCAGGGCTCCTACGAGCAGTACTTC
CASSRGTSGSQGSYEQYF
>TRBJ1-1|TRBV7-2|TRBD1|-
TGTGCCAGCAGCTTAGCTTCGACAGGGTACACTGAAGCTTTCTTT
CASSLASTGYTEAFF
>TRBJ2-5|TRBV2|TRBD2|-
TGTGCCAGCAGCTGGGTGTCAGGCGGGAGGAGGGTAGGAGAGACCCAGTACTTC
CASSWVSGGRRVGETQYF